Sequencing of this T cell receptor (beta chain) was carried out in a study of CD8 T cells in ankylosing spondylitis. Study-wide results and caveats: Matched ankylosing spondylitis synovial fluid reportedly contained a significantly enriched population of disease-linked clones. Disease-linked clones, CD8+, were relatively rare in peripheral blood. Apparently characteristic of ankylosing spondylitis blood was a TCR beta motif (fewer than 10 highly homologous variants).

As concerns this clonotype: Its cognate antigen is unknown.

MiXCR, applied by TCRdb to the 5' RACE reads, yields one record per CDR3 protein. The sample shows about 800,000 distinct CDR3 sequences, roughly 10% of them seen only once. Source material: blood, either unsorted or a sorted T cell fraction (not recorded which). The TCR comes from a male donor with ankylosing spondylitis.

CDR3 nucleotide sequence: TGCAGTGCTAGCAAATTGGGGCCGATGAACTATGGCTACACCTTC. Its translation: CSASKLGPMNYGYTF. V and J are TRBV20-1 and TRBJ1-2; a weak D match, TRBD1 (5 bases). The V gene's germline CDR1 is DFQATT and CDR2 SNEGSKA (reference sequence). The CDR3 has 15 amino acids. V lost 3 bases and J lost 2, with 16 bases in between.